The rows below give T cell receptor beta chains drawn from one sample of a study of shared clonotypes between healthy human individuals. Profiled with immunoSEQ multiplex PCR; TCRdb holds only in-frame clones, not every one. The sample gives fewer than 600,000 clones, around three quarters of which show up once; 9.5% to 15% is in the top ten. What was sequenced was PBMCs. These receptors were collected from a woman aged 40 to 50 in good health. Some clones in this sample may be carry-over from other donors' samples. Each CDR3 is given with its conserved first and last residue. Each record gives: CDR3 protein, CDR3 DNA, D gene, V gene, clone size, J gene. The D gene is left open where the match is weak. The size field is filled for only some rows; it gives once, few, many or a size class.

CDR3: CASSFRNRDGNNSPLHF
DNA: TGTGCCAGCAGCTTTCGCAACCGGGACGGGAATAATTCACCCCTCCACTTT
D: -
V: TRBV7-9
size: -
J: TRBJ1-6

CDR3: CASSQSPGRGTMNTEAFF
DNA: TGTGCCAGCAGCCAATCGCCGGGGCGCGGAACTATGAACACTGAAGCTTTCTTT
D: -
V: TRBV11-2
size: -
J: TRBJ1-1

CDR3: CASGLAGQETQYF
DNA: TGTGCCAGCGGACTAGCGGGCCAAGAGACCCAGTACTTC
D: TRBD2
V: TRBV6-1
size: -
J: TRBJ2-5

CDR3: CASSPVPGTLGYGYTF
DNA: TGTGCCAGCAGCCCCGTTCCAGGGACGTTGGGTTATGGCTACACCTTC
D: -
V: TRBV14
size: -
J: TRBJ1-2

CDR3: CASRLRNYNEQFF
DNA: TGTGCCAGCCGGCTTAGGAACTACAATGAGCAGTTCTTC
D: -
V: TRBV11-2
size: -
J: TRBJ2-1

CDR3: CASSTGQGREKLFF
DNA: TGTGCCAGTAGTACCGGACAAGGCAGAGAAAAACTGTTTTTT
D: -
V: TRBV19
size: -
J: TRBJ1-4

CDR3: CASSLGTNQPEHF
DNA: TGTGCCAGCAGCTTAGGGACAAATCAGCCCGAGCATTTT
D: -
V: TRBV7-9
size: -
J: TRBJ1-5

CDR3: CASSLSRGTPEETQYF
DNA: TGTGCCAGCAGTTTAAGTCGCGGGACCCCCGAGGAGACCCAGTACTTC
D: -
V: TRBV28
size: -
J: TRBJ2-5

CDR3: CASSIGTVEQYF
DNA: TGTGCCAGCAGCATCGGGACAGTCGAGCAGTACTTC
D: TRBD1
V: TRBV5-5
size: -
J: TRBJ2-7

CDR3: CAISARGTETQYF
DNA: TGTGCCATCAGTGCCAGGGGGACAGAGACCCAGTACTTC
D: TRBD1
V: TRBV10-3
size: -
J: TRBJ2-5

CDR3: CASSLLAATREQFF
DNA: TGTGCCAGCAGCTTACTAGCGGCCACGCGGGAGCAGTTCTTC
D: TRBD2
V: TRBV5-6
size: -
J: TRBJ2-1

CDR3: CASRLVAGELFF
DNA: TGTGCCAGCAGATTGGTGGCGGGGGAGCTGTTTTTT
D: -
V: TRBV28
size: -
J: TRBJ2-2

CDR3: CAISDGRTGDLGTQYF
DNA: TGTGCCATCAGTGATGGCCGGACAGGGGATTTAGGTACGCAGTATTTT
D: TRBD1
V: TRBV10-3
size: -
J: TRBJ2-3

CDR3: CASSEAEGQGNNEQFF
DNA: TGTGCCAGCAGTGAAGCGGAGGGACAGGGTAACAATGAGCAGTTCTTC
D: TRBD1
V: TRBV6-1
size: few
J: TRBJ2-1

CDR3: CASNAGGHGYEQYF
DNA: TGTGCCAGCAATGCAGGGGGCCACGGCTACGAGCAGTACTTC
D: TRBD1
V: TRBV9
size: -
J: TRBJ2-7

CDR3: CASSTGQTYGDTQYF
DNA: TGTGCCAGCAGTACCGGACAGACCTACGGAGATACGCAGTATTTT
D: -
V: TRBV11-2
size: once
J: TRBJ2-3

CDR3: CAISDLAGHEQYF
DNA: TGTGCCATCAGTGATTTAGCGGGTCATGAGCAGTACTTC
D: TRBD2
V: TRBV10-3
size: many
J: TRBJ2-7

CDR3: CASSFRGQITGELFF
DNA: TGTGCCAGCAGTTTCAGGGGACAGATCACCGGGGAGCTGTTTTTT
D: TRBD1
V: TRBV28
size: -
J: TRBJ2-2

CDR3: CASSPGTIYEQYF
DNA: TGTGCCAGCAGCCCCGGGACTATCTACGAGCAGTACTTC
D: TRBD2
V: TRBV2
size: -
J: TRBJ2-7

CDR3: CAWSDTEETQYF
DNA: TGTGCCTGGAGTGATACCGAAGAGACCCAGTACTTC
D: -
V: TRBV30
size: -
J: TRBJ2-5

CDR3: CASHPGGGANVLTF
DNA: TGTGCCAGCCACCCGGGGGGTGGGGCCAACGTCCTGACTTTC
D: TRBD2
V: TRBV7-3
size: -
J: TRBJ2-6

CDR3: CATGTSGYNEQFF
DNA: TGTGCCACCGGGACTAGCGGGTACAATGAGCAGTTCTTC
D: TRBD2
V: TRBV10-3
size: once
J: TRBJ2-1

CDR3: CASSPQGSYNEQFF
DNA: TGTGCCAGCAGTCCCCAGGGTTCCTACAATGAGCAGTTCTTC
D: -
V: TRBV27
size: once
J: TRBJ2-1

CDR3: CASSPPDLRGADTQYF
DNA: TGTGCCAGCAGCCCTCCGGACCTCCGGGGAGCAGATACGCAGTATTTT
D: -
V: TRBV9
size: -
J: TRBJ2-3

CDR3: CASSPTGPQTSYEQYF
DNA: TGTGCCAGCTCACCAACCGGGCCTCAAACCTCCTACGAGCAGTACTTC
D: -
V: TRBV18
size: -
J: TRBJ2-7

CDR3: CASTGTGSNTEAFF
DNA: TGCGCCAGCACGGGTACAGGGTCGAACACTGAAGCTTTCTTT
D: -
V: TRBV5-1
size: -
J: TRBJ1-1

CDR3: CASSPVAAYEQYF
DNA: TGTGCCAGCTCACCGGTGGCAGCCTACGAGCAGTACTTC
D: -
V: TRBV18
size: -
J: TRBJ2-7

CDR3: CASSKTGGADYGYTF
DNA: TGTGCCAGCAGCAAAACAGGGGGCGCAGACTATGGCTACACCTTC
D: TRBD1
V: TRBV7-2
size: -
J: TRBJ1-2

CDR3: CASSEAGRVTEAFF
DNA: TGTGCCAGCAGTGAAGCAGGCAGGGTGACTGAAGCTTTCTTT
D: -
V: TRBV6-1
size: -
J: TRBJ1-1

CDR3: CASSQDVVGYNEQFF
DNA: TGCGCCAGCAGCCAAGATGTGGTGGGCTACAATGAGCAGTTCTTC
D: -
V: TRBV4-3
size: few
J: TRBJ2-1

CDR3: CASSEFISGSINTGELFF
DNA: TGTGCCAGCAGTGAATTTATTAGCGGGAGTATCAACACCGGGGAGCTGTTTTTT
D: TRBD2
V: TRBV6-1
size: -
J: TRBJ2-2

CDR3: CASSQVGGGANVLTF
DNA: TGTGCCAGCAGCCAAGTGGGCGGCGGGGCCAACGTCCTGACTTTC
D: -
V: TRBV4-2
size: -
J: TRBJ2-6

CDR3: CAIRGGSTDTQYF
DNA: TGTGCCATCAGGGGGGGGAGCACAGATACGCAGTATTTT
D: TRBD2
V: TRBV10-3
size: -
J: TRBJ2-3

CDR3: CASSPDRGQVEELFF
DNA: TGTGCCAGCAGCCCTGACAGGGGGCAGGTGGAGGAGCTGTTTTTT
D: TRBD1
V: TRBV7-9
size: -
J: TRBJ2-2

CDR3: CASSLVAAREEQYF
DNA: TGCGCCAGCAGCTTGGTCGCAGCCCGGGAGGAGCAGTACTTC
D: -
V: TRBV5-1
size: -
J: TRBJ2-7

CDR3: CASSAYSNQPQHF
DNA: TGTGCCAGCTCAGCTTATAGCAATCAGCCCCAGCATTTT
D: -
V: TRBV18
size: -
J: TRBJ1-5

CDR3: CAWSADFIYGYTF
DNA: TGTGCCTGGAGTGCGGACTTTATCTATGGCTACACCTTC
D: -
V: TRBV30
size: -
J: TRBJ1-2

CDR3: CASSLGQSESYEQYF
DNA: TGTGCCAGCAGCTTAGGCCAGAGTGAGTCCTACGAGCAGTACTTC
D: -
V: TRBV7-6
size: -
J: TRBJ2-7

CDR3: CASGTAVPYEQYF
DNA: TGTGCCAGCGGGACCGCGGTTCCCTACGAGCAGTACTTC
D: -
V: TRBV2
size: many
J: TRBJ2-7

CDR3: CASSKPAGGPTGELFF
DNA: TGTGCCAGCAGTAAGCCAGCGGGAGGGCCCACCGGGGAGCTGTTTTTT
D: TRBD2
V: TRBV6-6
size: -
J: TRBJ2-2

CDR3: CASSLDGFLNTEAFF
DNA: TGTGCCAGCAGCTTAGATGGGTTTTTGAACACTGAAGCTTTCTTT
D: -
V: TRBV7-2
size: -
J: TRBJ1-1

CDR3: CAWSSSPNTGELFF
DNA: TGTGCCTGGAGTTCATCTCCGAACACCGGGGAGCTGTTTTTT
D: -
V: TRBV30
size: few
J: TRBJ2-2

CDR3: CASSIRGGNEQYF
DNA: TGTGCCAGCAGCATAAGGGGGGGTAACGAGCAGTACTTC
D: -
V: TRBV5-4
size: -
J: TRBJ2-7

CDR3: CASSQTARGYTF
DNA: TGTGCCAGCAGCCAAACAGCACGTGGCTACACCTTC
D: -
V: TRBV6-5
size: -
J: TRBJ1-2

CDR3: CASSQDLGGLGNTIYF
DNA: TGTGCCAGCAGCCAAGATCTCGGGGGCCTTGGAAACACCATATATTTT
D: -
V: TRBV4-2
size: -
J: TRBJ1-3

CDR3: CAIRGVDDYEYGYTF
DNA: TGTGCCATCAGGGGCGTCGATGATTATGAGTATGGCTACACCTTC
D: -
V: TRBV10-3
size: -
J: TRBJ1-2

CDR3: CSARVGGEQYF
DNA: TGCAGTGCTAGAGTGGGTGGCGAGCAGTACTTC
D: -
V: TRBV20-1
size: -
J: TRBJ2-7

CDR3: CASTPQTSGSETQYF
DNA: TGCGCCAGCACTCCCCAGACTAGCGGGAGCGAGACCCAGTACTTC
D: TRBD2
V: TRBV5-1
size: -
J: TRBJ2-5

CDR3: CASSWGTGNTGELFF
DNA: TGTGCCAGCAGTTGGGGGACAGGGAACACCGGGGAGCTGTTTTTT
D: TRBD1
V: TRBV28
size: -
J: TRBJ2-2

CDR3: CASSSQGGMTETQYF
DNA: TGCGCCAGCAGCTCCCAGGGAGGGATGACAGAGACCCAGTACTTC
D: TRBD2
V: TRBV4-3
size: once
J: TRBJ2-5

CDR3: CASSPWDSRSTQYF
DNA: TGTGCCAGCAGCCCCTGGGACAGTCGTTCGACCCAGTACTTC
D: TRBD1
V: TRBV5-4
size: many
J: TRBJ2-5

CDR3: CASSTGPLYEQYF
DNA: TGCGCCAGCAGTACTGGACCGCTCTACGAGCAGTACTTC
D: -
V: TRBV10-1
size: once
J: TRBJ2-7

CDR3: CASSRDGRASYEQYF
DNA: TGCGCCAGCAGCCGTGACGGGAGGGCCTCTTACGAGCAGTACTTC
D: TRBD2
V: TRBV5-1
size: -
J: TRBJ2-7

CDR3: CASSPGSNTEAFF
DNA: TGTGCCAGCAGCCCGGGATCTAACACTGAAGCTTTCTTT
D: -
V: TRBV28
size: once
J: TRBJ1-1